A single sample gave rise to the 21 T cell receptor beta chains below, sequenced in a study of blood T cell repertoires in COVID-19. The assay was immunoSEQ multiplex PCR, and TCRdb's table has in-frame clones only and misses some. This table has roughly 20,000 clones, roughly 86% appearing once. The sample consisted of peripheral blood. The receptors originated from a human donor in a cohort sampled during active COVID-19.

This sequence joins TRBV30 and TRBJ1-4; possible D gene TRBD1, 5 bases. V lost 4 bases, J lost 7 bases, and 19 bases lay in between. This CDR3 has 15 amino acids. The germline V gene has CDR1 GTSNPN and CDR2 SVGIG (reference sequence). Here the CDR3 reads CAWKIPMGGSEKLFF. The CDR3 DNA reads TGTGCCTGGAAGATCCCGATGGGGGGGAGTGAAAAACTGTTTTTT.

The chain recombines TRBV11-1 with TRBJ2-2; 12 bases agree with TRBD2. CDR1 is SGHAT and CDR2 is FQDESV in the germline V gene (reference sequence). The CDR3 is made up of 16 amino acids. The trim removed 5 bases at V and 3 bases at J, leaving 4 bases unmatched. The CDR3 nucleotides read TGTGCCAGCAGCCGGGCTAGCGGGGGGGACACCGGGGAGCTGTTTTTT. Protein sequence: CASSRASGGDTGELFF.

This clone was observed a handful of times. The chain uses TRBV27 and TRBJ1-5; 10 positions match TRBD1. The length of the CDR3 is 15 residues. The J segment lost 7 bases and the V segment lost 4 bases, leaving 7 bases of the junction unmatched. Looked up from germline, CDR1 is MNHEY and CDR2 is SMNVEV (reference sequence). The CDR3 coding sequence is TGTGCCAGCAGTTCCGGGACAGGGGTTTTCCAGCCCCAGCATTTT. Protein product: CASSSGTGVFQPQHF.

The chain employs TRBV6-5 and TRBJ2-1; TRBD1 might be the D (6 bases). Trimming stripped 6 bases from V and 2 bases from J, with 11 bases between. CDR3 size: 14 residues. Germline V gene lookup returns CDR1 MNHEY and CDR2 SVGAGI. For the CDR3, the DNA is TGTGCCAGCAGGCCGGGACATCCCTACAATGAGCAGTTCTTC. Translating it yields CASRPGHPYNEQFF.

The chain couples TRBV7-2 to TRBJ2-1, with D tentatively TRBD2 (7 bases). The CDR3 loop spans 16 amino acids. Germline loops: CDR1 SGHTA, CDR2 FQGNSA. With 1 base removed from V and 5 bases from J, the gap between germline ends came to 15 bases. DNA for the CDR3: TGTGCCAGCAGCTTAGGTGGGGGGGGGCCCGACAATGAGCAGTTCTTC. Residues: CASSLGGGGPDNEQFF. The complete variable domain, with remaining parts taken from reference TRBV7-2 and TRBJ2-1, reads GAGVSQSPSNKVTEKGKDVELRCDPISGHTALYWYRQSLGQGLEFLIYFQGNSAPDKSGLPSDRFSAERTGGSVSTLTIQRTQQEDSAVYLCASSLGGGGPDNEQFFGPGTRLTVL.

The J gene is TRBJ2-2, the V gene TRBV27; TRBD2 matches 9 bases. This CDR3 has 16 amino acids. The V segment lost 5 bases and the J segment 3 bases; nucleotides outside the gene matches: 7. The germline V gene has CDR1 MNHEY and CDR2 SMNVEV (reference sequence). CDR3 sequence reads: CASSHLAGDDTGELFF. The CDR3 nucleotides read TGTGCCAGCAGTCATTTAGCGGGGGACGACACCGGGGAGCTGTTTTTT.

This rearrangement joins TRBV7-3 to TRBJ2-7; D call uncertain. V was clipped by 5 bases and J by 0 bases, with 23 bases between them. The CDR3 is 18 residues long. From germline, CDR1 is SGHTA and CDR2 FQGTGA. CDR3 residues: CASSPDGLRGKNSYEQYF. DNA of the CDR3: TGTGCCAGCAGCCCCGATGGTCTTCGCGGTAAGAACTCCTACGAGCAGTACTTC.

The rearrangement joins TRBV27 to TRBJ1-4, with 8 bases lining up with TRBD1. J lost 2 bases, V lost 4 bases, and 9 bases had no gene match. Germline CDR1 and CDR2: MNHEY and SMNVEV (reference sequence). The CDR3 is 17 residues long. CDR3 nucleotides: TGTGCCAGCAGTTACAGGGGGGCCCTCTCGACTAATGAAAAACTGTTTTTT. It codes for CASSYRGALSTNEKLFF.

The V call is TRBV6-5, the J call TRBJ1-2; 7 nucleotides agree with TRBD1. With 4 bases clipped from V and 8 bases from J, the junction kept 13 bases outside the gene matches. There are 15 residues in the CDR3. Germline CDR1 MNHEY, CDR2 SVGAGI. CDR3 sequence (DNA): TGTGCCAGCAGTTCCCAGGGGGGTTTCGATCAGGGCTACACCTTC. This translates into CASSSQGGFDQGYTF.

V and J are TRBV5-1 and TRBJ1-1; D is perhaps TRBD1 (5 bases). The germline V and J ends were trimmed by 5 bases and 1 base, with 9 bases remaining between them. CDR1 is SGHRS, CDR2 YFSETQ, per germline. This CDR3 region has 13 residues. CDR3 DNA sequence: TGCGCCAGCAGGTCGACAGCGAACACTGAAGCTTTCTTT. It is translated as CASRSTANTEAFF. Looking up the rest from reference TRBV5-1 and TRBJ1-1 gives the full variable domain: KAGVTQTPRYLIKTRGQQVTLSCSPISGHRSVSWYQQTPGQGLQFLFEYFSETQRNKGNFPGRFSGRQFSNSRSEMNVSTLELGDSALYLCASRSTANTEAFFGQGTRLTVV.

This clone was observed a single time. The chain carries TRBV4-2 and TRBJ2-5; 10 bases match TRBD2. V trimming: 3 bases; J trimming: 4 bases; junction bases outside the gene matches: 5. This CDR3 has 15 amino acids. Looked up from germline, CDR1 is LGHNA and CDR2 is YNFKEQ. The CDR3 region is CASSHTAGGPETQYF. The CDR3 DNA sequence: TGTGCCAGCAGCCACACAGCGGGGGGGCCAGAGACCCAGTACTTC.

This sequence joins TRBV25-1 and TRBJ1-5, with D hard to call. The CDR3 extends over 12 amino acids. Trimming removed 6 bases at V and 0 bases at J, with 3 bases between. Per the germline V gene, CDR1 is MGHDK and CDR2 is SYGVNS. CDR3 protein: CASSRSNQPQHF. CDR3 DNA: TGTGCCAGCAGCCGTAGCAATCAGCCCCAGCATTTT.

V is TRBV5-6 and J is TRBJ2-3, with 7 bases that match TRBD2. The CDR3 covers 15 residues. Germline V gene sequence: CDR1 SGHDT, CDR2 YYEEEE. The ends lost 4 bases at V and 2 bases at J; junction bases unmatched: 7. CDR3 sequence (DNA): TGTGCCAGCAGCGTAACGGCGGGGGTCACAGATACGCAGTATTTT. Translation gives CASSVTAGVTDTQYF.

The genes are TRBV29-1 and TRBJ2-1; D gene uncertain. Per germline, CDR1 SQVTM and CDR2 ANQGSEA. V was cut by 3 bases and J by 0 bases, with 6 bases left in between. The CDR3 has 13 residues. CDR3 sequence reads: CSVDPSSYNEQFF. CDR3 DNA: TGCAGCGTTGACCCCAGCTCCTACAATGAGCAGTTCTTC.

The rearrangement links TRBV7-8 to TRBJ1-4; weak D call: TRBD1 (5 bases). V lost 3 bases and J lost 7, with 21 bases in between. Germline CDR1 reads SGHVS; CDR2 reads FQNEAQ. The CDR3 runs to 17 residues. The CDR3, as DNA: TGTGCCAGCAGCTTGGGGTCCGGGGGGGACCTTGGTGAAAAACTGTTTTTT. This gives the protein CASSLGSGGDLGEKLFF.

The chain joins TRBV6-2 or TRBV6-3 to TRBJ1-6; D is uncertain. The V end was cut by 6 bases, the J end by 10 bases, with 10 bases between. CDR3 length equals 12 residues. Looked up from germline, CDR1 is MNHEY and CDR2 is SVGEGT. The DNA of the CDR3 is TGTGCCAGCAGCTTACTAACATCACCCCTCCACTTT. Translation: CASSLLTSPLHF.

The J gene is TRBJ2-2, the V gene TRBV4-1; 8 bases agree with TRBD2. The V segment lost 4 bases and the J segment 0 bases; nucleotides outside the gene matches: 13. This CDR3 has 19 amino acids. Germline CDR1 is MGHRA and CDR2 is YSYEKL. The DNA for the CDR3 is TGCGCCAGCAGCCCCCCTTTTGGGCGGGGGGCACCGAACACCGGGGAGCTGTTTTTT. Its translation: CASSPPFGRGAPNTGELFF.

The chain employs TRBV10-2 and TRBJ2-2, with D tentatively TRBD2 (5 bases). The germline V and J ends were trimmed by 10 bases and 7 bases, with 25 bases remaining between them. The CDR3 runs to 16 residues. Germline V gives CDR1 WSHSY, CDR2 SAAADI. The CDR3 DNA follows: TGCGCCACCTCCGCTCCAGCGGTAAATGAGAACGGGGAGCTGTTTTTT. It yields the protein CATSAPAVNENGELFF.

A single count supports this clone. The V call is TRBV5-4, the J call TRBJ2-3, with D possibly matching TRBD1 (6 bases). V shed 4 bases and J shed 3 bases, with 24 bases lying between them. The CDR3 covers 18 residues. Per the germline V gene, CDR1 is SGHNT and CDR2 is YYREEE (reference sequence). CDR3 sequence: CASSPDTLFWGPTDTQYF. CDR3 in DNA: TGTGCCAGCAGCCCAGATACCCTTTTCTGGGGGCCTACAGATACGCAGTATTTT.

This chain uses TRBV12-3 or TRBV12-4 with TRBJ1-6; D may be TRBD1 (5 bases). The germline V and J ends were trimmed by 4 bases and 9 bases, with 10 bases remaining between them. CDR3 length: 13 amino acids. CDR3 nucleotide sequence: TGTGCCAGCAGTTCCAGGGTAGGTTCACCCCTCCACTTT. Protein product: CASSSRVGSPLHF.

The rearrangement joins TRBV6-5 to TRBJ2-7; TRBD1 matches 7 bases. The CDR3 is 14 amino acids. Losses at the gene ends were 0 bases for V and 6 bases for J; bases not matched to a gene: 5. From germline, CDR1 is MNHEY and CDR2 SVGAGI. CDR3 in amino acids: CASSYSTGSSEQYF. In nucleotides, the CDR3 is TGTGCCAGCAGTTACTCGACAGGGTCAAGCGAGCAGTACTTC.